What follows is one T cell receptor (beta chain) and its context. Its antigen remains unknown. Purity (above 98%) was reached by all sorted populations. The data derive from a study of beta chain features in type 1 diabetes. Study overall: What patients shared with healthy donors was a similar profile of age, gender and cell yields. Study-level points and caveats: When Type 1 diabetes patients were examined, their TCRB CDR3s proved moderately but significantly shorter in all four CD4+ subsets.

The study reverse transcribed the entire isolated RNA, so it sequenced expressed TCRB transcripts. Naive, central memory and regulatory T cell samples produced a mean of approximately 4 million reads. TCRdb's table, derived via immunoSEQ multiplex PCR, lists solely in-frame clones and lacks some. This sample yields over 150,000 clones, of which approximately 10% are seen a single time; roughly 0.45% belongs to the top ten. The CDR3 is 14 amino acids. The germline CDR1 and CDR2 sequences are SNHLY and FYNNEI. The V gene end was trimmed by 5 bases and the J gene end by 3 bases; junction bases not matched to a gene: 4.

This rearrangement joins TRBV2 to TRBJ1-5, with 7 bases lining up with TRBD1. The sequenced sample was central memory CD4+ T cells from blood. The clonotype originates from a man in his thirties or forties with type 1 diabetes. CDR3 sequence: CASSRQGYNQPQHF. The CDR3 DNA reads TGTGCCAGCAGTCGACAGGGCTACAATCAGCCCCAGCATTTT. Drawing the rest from reference TRBV2 and TRBJ1-5, the complete variable domain is EPEVTQTPSHQVTQMGQEVILRCVPISNHLYFYWYRQILGQKVEFLVSFYNNEISEKSEIFDDQFSVERPDGSNFTLKIRSTKLEDSAMYFCASSRQGYNQPQHFGDGTRLSIL.